Following are 10 T cell receptor beta chains from one sample sequenced in a study of blood T cell repertoires in COVID-19. Sequenced by immunoSEQ multiplex PCR; TCRdb stores in-frame clones only, minus some. The repertoire includes about 300,000 clones, 86% of them detected once, and roughly 1.6% sits in the top ten. The sequenced sample consisted of peripheral blood. The receptors stem from a woman in her forties or fifties with acute or convalescent COVID-19.

The rearrangement links TRBV6-6 to TRBJ1-4; possible D gene TRBD1, 6 bases. Germline V CDR1 and CDR2: MNHNY, SVGAGI (reference sequence). Trimming shortened V by 10 bases and J by 5 bases, and 17 bases separated the two germline ends. This CDR3 is built from 14 residues. CDR3 residues: CAIGQFSENEKLFF. CDR3 sequence (DNA): TGTGCCATCGGACAGTTTTCTGAGAATGAAAAACTGTTTTTT.

The V call is TRBV18, the J call TRBJ2-5; 12 positions match TRBD2. Germline V gene lookup returns CDR1 KGHSH and CDR2 LQKENI. Trimming took 1 base from V and 2 from J; bases not matched to a gene: 2. The CDR3 is made up of 16 amino acids. CDR3 region: CASSPLLAGGQETQYF. CDR3 in DNA: TGTGCCAGCTCACCACTACTAGCGGGAGGACAAGAGACCCAGTACTTC.

The chain links TRBV7-8 to TRBJ2-1; D unclear. V was pared by 2 bases and J by 13 bases, with 9 bases between. Germline CDR1 SGHVS, CDR2 FQNEAQ. This CDR3 spans 11 amino acids. The CDR3 DNA is TGTGCCAGCAGCTTATACTCCGGTCAGTTCTTC. Translating it yields CASSLYSGQFF.

The chain has TRBV25-1 and TRBJ1-1; D not certain. This CDR3 is built from 16 residues. Trimming stripped 1 base from V and 1 base from J, with 13 bases between. Germline V gene data show CDR1 as MGHDK and CDR2 as SYGVNS. The CDR3 coding sequence is TGTGCCAGCAGTGAATTCCTAGGCGCGGCGAACACTGAAGCTTTCTTT. Translated: CASSEFLGAANTEAFF.

This clone was seen only once. The chain joins TRBV27 to TRBJ2-1; 14 bases align to TRBD2. V lost 7 bases to trimming and J lost 9 bases; unmatched junction nucleotides: 11. Germline CDR1 MNHEY, CDR2 SMNVEV (reference sequence). The CDR3 sequence is 16 residues long. The CDR3 DNA sequence: TGTGCCAGCACCGGAGGGACTAGCGGGAGTCGGAGTGAGCAGTTCTTC. Translating gives CASTGGTSGSRSEQFF.

The V call is TRBV3-1 (or the pseudogene TRBV3-2), the J call TRBJ2-1; no clear D gene. Germline CDR1 is LGHDT and CDR2 is YNNKEL (reference sequence). This CDR3 is 13 amino acids long. V lost 4 bases and J lost 3, with 7 bases in between. This CDR3 is CASSPTFYNEQFF. In nucleotides, the CDR3 is TGTGCCAGCAGCCCAACATTCTACAATGAGCAGTTCTTC.

V and J are TRBV4-2 and TRBJ2-6; TRBD1 matches at 8 bases. The CDR3 is made up of 21 amino acids. With V trimmed by 0 bases and J by 6 bases, 19 bases remained unmatched. Germline CDR1 and CDR2: LGHNA and YNFKEQ. This CDR3 reads CASSQDFPGRGRAQVANVLTF. The CDR3 coding sequence is TGTGCCAGCAGCCAAGATTTCCCTGGCAGGGGGCGCGCGCAGGTGGCCAACGTCCTGACTTTC.

This clone was recorded only once. The chain recombines TRBV18 with TRBJ1-4; D remains ambiguous. Germline CDR1 reads KGHSH; CDR2 reads LQKENI. With 3 bases removed from V and 7 bases from J, the gap between germline ends came to 12 bases. The CDR3 has 14 residues. This CDR3 is CASSPPVGVEKLFF. In nucleotides, the CDR3 is TGTGCCAGCTCACCCCCGGTGGGAGTTGAAAAACTGTTTTTT.

J is TRBJ2-3 and V is TRBV27, with 7 bases that match TRBD2. This CDR3 spans 16 amino acids. Germline values: CDR1 MNHEY, CDR2 SMNVEV (reference sequence). Losses at the gene ends were 2 bases for V and 2 bases for J; bases not matched to a gene: 7. The CDR3: CASSLGRGRNTDTQYF. The CDR3 DNA reads as TGTGCCAGCAGTTTAGGGCGGGGGAGAAACACAGATACGCAGTATTTT.

For this clone: This sample also contains other DNA sequences that code for the same CDR3. The V gene is TRBV7-6, the J gene TRBJ2-1; 11 positions agree with TRBD2. The J segment lost 4 bases and the V segment lost 0 bases, leaving 2 bases of the junction unmatched. Germline V gene data show CDR1 as SGHVS and CDR2 as FNYEAQ. The CDR3 covers 16 residues. CDR3 in DNA: TGTGCCAGCAGCTTAGCCGGGACTAGCGGTTACAATGAGCAGTTCTTC. As protein: CASSLAGTSGYNEQFF.